Listed below are T cell receptor beta chains from one sample, sequenced in a study of T cell repertoires in cytomegalovirus infection. TCRdb itself ran the reads through MiXCR, one entry per CDR3 protein. Here the sample spans under 350,000 distinct CDR3 sequences, around a tenth being singletons. Sample: PBMCs. The receptors derive from a human donor in good health (CMV status not recorded). Some clones in this sample may be carry-over from other donors' samples. The CDR3 runs from the conserved cysteine through the conserved F or W. D genes are given only for firm matches. Where a row states a size, it is once, few, many or the class of an expanded clone; other rows omit it.

TRBJ1-3	14	few	NA	TRBV4-3	TGCGCCAGCAGCCAAGTGGCAGCTGGAAACACCATATATTTT	CASSQVAAGNTIYF
TRBJ1-1	14	NA	NA	TRBV7-2	TGTGCCAGCAGCCCGCCCCCAACGGGTACTGAAGCTTTCTTT	CASSPPPTGTEAFF
TRBJ1-1	15	many	NA	TRBV28	TGTGCCAGCAGCATCCCCGGGGGGCCGGGGACTGAAGCTTTCTTT	CASSIPGGPGTEAFF
TRBJ2-1	16	many	NA	TRBV7-2	TGTGCCAGCAGCTTAGCGCAGGATGCCTCCTACAATGAGCAGTTCTTC	CASSLAQDASYNEQFF
TRBJ2-7	14	NA	TRBD2	TRBV20-1	TGCAGTGCACCCAGACTAGCGGGGGACTACGAGCAGTACTTC	CSAPRLAGDYEQYF
TRBJ1-1	14	few	NA	TRBV20-1	TGCAGTGCTAGAGAGCCAGGAATGAACACTGAAGCTTTCTTT	CSAREPGMNTEAFF
TRBJ1-2	14	NA	NA	TRBV5-3	TGTGCCAGCAGCTCTACTTCCTACCTCTATGGCTACACCTTC	CASSSTSYLYGYTF
TRBJ2-3	16	NA	TRBD1	TRBV12-3/TRBV12-4	TGTGCCAGCAGCTACCGGGACAGGGTCACCACAGATACGCAGTATTTT	CASSYRDRVTTDTQYF
TRBJ2-1	15	few	TRBD2	TRBV6-5	TGTGCCAGCAGTTACTCCGGGGGGGGGAACAATGAGCAGTTCTTC	CASSYSGGGNNEQFF
TRBJ2-1	15	many	NA	TRBV7-3	TGTGCCAGCAGCCGTAGCGGAGGGGGCGACAATGAGCAGTTCTTC	CASSRSGGGDNEQFF
TRBJ1-1	15	many	TRBD1	TRBV7-2	TGTGCCAGCAGCAACCATCCGGGACAGGGAACTGAAGCTTTCTTT	CASSNHPGQGTEAFF
TRBJ2-1	16	many	NA	TRBV7-2	TGTGCCAGCAGCTTAGCGGCGGGATCCTCCTACAATGAGCAGTTCTTC	CASSLAAGSSYNEQFF
TRBJ1-2	17	few	TRBD1	TRBV19	TGTGCCAGTAGTATAGCCGCCCCGGGACAGGGAGGACTTGGCTACACCTTC	CASSIAAPGQGGLGYTF
TRBJ2-3	16	many	TRBD2	TRBV7-2	TGTGCCAGCAGCGGGTGGACTAGCGGGGGGGGACCTACGCAGTATTTT	CASSGWTSGGGPTQYF
TRBJ2-3	18	NA	TRBD2	TRBV4-1	TGCGCCAGCAGCCAAGACCCTTTCCCTAGCGGAGACACAGATACGCAGTATTTT	CASSQDPFPSGDTDTQYF
TRBJ1-2	13	many	TRBD1	TRBV27	TGTGCCAGCAGTCCACAGGGGGCTTCTGGCTACACCTTC	CASSPQGASGYTF
TRBJ2-7	15	NA	NA	TRBV7-3	TGTGCCAGAGGGGGGGGGACACATAACCACTACGAGCAGTACTTC	CARGGGTHNHYEQYF
TRBJ1-1	19	many	TRBD1	TRBV4-3	TGCGCCAGCAGCCGACGTCTTAAGGGGGCAGGGCTCTCTAACACTGAAGCTTTCTTT	CASSRRLKGAGLSNTEAFF
TRBJ1-2	15	many	NA	TRBV7-2	TGTGCCAGCAGGGCGGTTGGTCAGGGGTTGAATGGCTACACCTTC	CASRAVGQGLNGYTF
TRBJ1-5	14	few	NA	TRBV19	TGTGCCAGTAGTATCCTGGGGGGCCCTCAGCCCCAGCATTTT	CASSILGGPQPQHF
TRBJ2-5	16	many	TRBD2	TRBV7-2	TGTGCCAGCAGCCCCCGTTTTAGCGGGACGTCGGAGACCCAGTACTTC	CASSPRFSGTSETQYF
TRBJ2-5	13	few	NA	TRBV7-2	TGTGCCAGCGGACAACAGGTCCAAGAGACCCAGTACTTC	CASGQQVQETQYF